This entry lists 16 T cell receptor beta chains sequenced from one sample in a study of chemoradiotherapy in HPV16-positive cancers. The table came from immunoSEQ multiplex PCR; TCRdb's copy has only in-frame clones and leaves some out. The data hold about 10,000 clones, with about three quarters observed a single time. Sequenced material: tumor tissue, taken from a patient who underwent chemoradiotherapy. These receptors were collected from a human donor with HPV-associated anogenital cancer.

The V gene is TRBV7-2, the J gene TRBJ2-1, with 8 bases fitting TRBD2. V trimming: 0 bases; J trimming: 6 bases; junction bases outside the gene matches: 7. The length of the CDR3 is 16 residues. Germline CDR1 reads SGHTA; CDR2 reads FQGNSA. DNA of the CDR3: TGTGCCAGCAGCTTAGCGGGGGCGGGGGGTTTCAATGAGCAGTTCTTC. As protein: CASSLAGAGGFNEQFF.

This rearrangement joins TRBV28 to TRBJ1-1; D not certain. The germline V gene has CDR1 MDHEN and CDR2 SYDVKM. Trimming left V 2 bases short and J 5 bases short, with 18 bases between. This CDR3 spans 16 amino acids. The DNA for the CDR3 is TGTGCCAGCAGTTTAACAAAAGGGCAAGGGAGGACTGAAGCTTTCTTT. It encodes CASSLTKGQGRTEAFF.

The CDR3 DNA reads as TGTGCCAGCAGTTTTGGGTACAATGAGCAGTTCTTC. Protein product: CASSFGYNEQFF. V usage is TRBV27 and J usage is TRBJ2-1; D is unclear. From germline, CDR1 is MNHEY and CDR2 SMNVEV (reference sequence). This CDR3 comprises 12 residues. The V end lost 3 bases, the J end lost 4 bases, and 4 bases lay between the germline ends.

V and J are TRBV21-1 and TRBJ1-2. TRBV21-1 counts as a pseudogene. This CDR3 has 15 amino acids. CDR3 protein: CASSESQLTNYGYTF. As DNA, the CDR3 is TGTGCCAGCAGCGAAAGCCAACTGACTAACTATGGCTACACCTTC.

The chain has TRBV18 and TRBJ2-4, with TRBD1 matching 8 bases. V lost 2 bases to trimming and J lost 5 bases; unmatched junction nucleotides: 5. Per the germline V gene, CDR1 is KGHSH and CDR2 is LQKENI. The CDR3 has 15 amino acids. This chain's CDR3 is CASSPATGAQNIQYF. For the CDR3, the DNA is TGTGCCAGCTCACCAGCGACAGGGGCCCAAAACATTCAGTACTTC. The full variable domain, in which reference TRBV18 and TRBJ2-4 provide the parts outside the CDR3, is NAGVMQNPRHLVRRRGQEARLRCSPMKGHSHVYWYRQLPEEGLKFMVYLQKENIIDESGMPKERFSAEFPKEGPSILRIQQVVRGDSAAYFCASSPATGAQNIQYFGAGTRLSVL.

The gene calls are TRBV15 and TRBJ2-7; weak D call: TRBD1 (5 bases). Trimming removed 0 bases at V and 0 bases at J, with 9 bases between. Germline V gene data show CDR1 as LNHNV and CDR2 as YYDKDF (reference sequence). The CDR3 spans 15 residues. CDR3 protein: CATSRDKGISYEQYF. The CDR3 nucleotides are TGTGCCACCAGCAGAGATAAGGGGATCTCCTACGAGCAGTACTTC. Full variable domain (rest looked up from reference TRBV15 and TRBJ2-7): DAMVIQNPRYQVTQFGKPVTLSCSQTLNHNVMYWYQQKSSQAPKLLFHYYDKDFNNEADTPDNFQSRRPNTSFCFLDIRSPGLGDTAMYLCATSRDKGISYEQYFGPGTRLTVT.

The chain combines TRBV29-1 with TRBJ2-5; possibly TRBD2 for D (5 bases). Per germline, CDR1 SQVTM and CDR2 ANQGSEA. CDR3 length: 14 amino acids. V shed 2 bases and J shed 3 bases, with 13 bases lying between them. CDR3 sequence: CSVEKRTSEETQYF. In DNA form, the CDR3 reads TGCAGCGTTGAAAAGAGGACTTCGGAAGAGACCCAGTACTTC.

This clone was seen only a few times. This chain connects TRBV6-5 to TRBJ1-1; D remains ambiguous. Trimming stripped 4 bases from V and 1 base from J, with 10 bases between. Looked up from germline, CDR1 is MNHEY and CDR2 is SVGAGI. The CDR3 is made up of 14 amino acids. The DNA of the CDR3 is TGTGCCAGCAGTTTGGGCCTAGGGAACACTGAAGCTTTCTTT. It translates to CASSLGLGNTEAFF.

The chain employs TRBV7-9 and TRBJ2-7, with D possibly TRBD2 on 5 matching bases. CDR1 SEHNR and CDR2 FQNEAQ come from the germline V gene (reference sequence). V was trimmed by 4 bases and J by 4 bases, leaving 11 bases between them. The CDR3 runs 13 residues. CDR3 sequence: CASSSAVGYEQYF. The CDR3 DNA reads TGTGCCAGCAGCTCAGCGGTTGGGTACGAGCAGTACTTC.

In this sample, this clone turned up once. The chain recombines TRBV29-1 with TRBJ1-5; D perhaps matches TRBD1 (6 bases). The CDR3 contains 15 residues. Trimming took off 4 bases at V and 1 base at J, with 14 bases between the two ends. In germline, CDR1 is SQVTM, CDR2 ANQGSEA. The chain's CDR3 is CSVAFAGESNQPQHF. The DNA for the CDR3 is TGCAGCGTTGCATTTGCAGGGGAGAGCAATCAGCCCCAGCATTTT. The variable domain in full, completed from reference TRBV29-1 and TRBJ1-5, reads SAVISQKPSRDICQRGTSLTIQCQVDSQVTMMFWYRQQPGQSLTLIATANQGSEATYESGFVIDKFPISRPNLTFSTLTVSNMSPEDSSIYLCSVAFAGESNQPQHFGDGTRLSIL.

The chain is built from TRBV7-6 and TRBJ1-5; D not resolved. The CDR3 has 13 amino acids. Per the germline V gene, CDR1 is SGHVS and CDR2 is FNYEAQ. The V end lost 1 base, the J end lost 4 bases, and 5 bases lay between the germline ends. CDR3 in amino acids: CASSLGANQPQHF. CDR3 in DNA: TGTGCCAGCAGCTTAGGTGCAAATCAGCCCCAGCATTTT.

This clone came up once. The rearrangement links TRBV30 to TRBJ1-1, with D tentatively TRBD1 (5 bases). The CDR3 covers 14 residues. The germline gives CDR1 GTSNPN, CDR2 SVGIG (reference sequence). The V and J ends lost 0 bases and 5 bases respectively, with 13 bases between them. The CDR3 DNA reads as TGTGCCTGGAGTGTACTTGGGGGAAGTACTGAAGCTTTCTTT. Translation gives CAWSVLGGSTEAFF.

This chain uses TRBV6-5 with TRBJ2-7; possible D gene TRBD2, 6 bases. The V end was cut by 0 bases, the J end by 2 bases, with 11 bases between. Germline V lookup: CDR1 MNHEY, CDR2 SVGAGI. The CDR3 length is 15 residues. CDR3 region: CASSYSPREAYEQYF. CDR3 nucleotide sequence: TGTGCCAGCAGTTACTCGCCCAGGGAGGCCTACGAGCAGTACTTC.

Only one count was recorded for this clone. The chain carries TRBV4-1 and TRBJ1-5; D unresolved. V gave up 4 bases and J gave up 1 base, with 11 bases separating them. The germline CDR1 and CDR2 sequences are MGHRA and YSYEKL. CDR3 length equals 15 residues. The CDR3: CASSRVQLSNQPQHF. The DNA of the CDR3 is TGCGCCAGCAGCCGCGTACAGCTGAGCAATCAGCCCCAGCATTTT.

The J gene is TRBJ2-7, the V gene TRBV7-8; 7 nucleotides line up with TRBD1. Trimming removed 5 bases from V and 2 bases from J; junction bases left unmatched: 9. Germline lookup yields CDR1 SGHVS and CDR2 FQNEAQ. The CDR3 consists of 15 residues. CDR3 residues: CASSQINGTAYEQYF. CDR3 DNA: TGTGCCAGCAGCCAGATTAACGGGACAGCCTACGAGCAGTACTTC.

This rearrangement joins TRBV11-2 to TRBJ1-4, with 9 bases matching TRBD1. The CDR3 sequence is 15 residues long. Germline CDR1 SGHAT, CDR2 FQNNGV. Germline trimming cut 5 bases from V and 7 bases from J; bases unmatched to any gene: 8. CDR3 sequence (DNA): TGTGCCAGCAGCACGCACAGGGGGCACCGTGAAAAACTGTTTTTT. It yields the protein CASSTHRGHREKLFF.